Shown below are 27 T cell receptor beta chains from a single sample sequenced in a study of vaccination effects on CD4 cells after COVID-19. No cognate antigen is known for these TCRs. At the end of 10 days of culture, CD4+ T cells were isolated. The method was immunoSEQ multiplex PCR; TCRdb's version includes in-frame clones alone and lacks a portion of them. Of more than 45,000 clones in the sample, 70% to 80% were seen once. This specimen was CD4+ T cells from PBMCs cultured without peptide, taken before COVID-19 vaccination. The receptors shown here come from a human donor who received a COVID-19 vaccine.

The chain uses TRBV5-8 and TRBJ2-1; 8 bases agree with TRBD1. CDR3 size: 14 residues. The germline V gene encodes CDR1 SGHTS and CDR2 YDEGEE. J gave up 3 bases and V 6 bases, and 5 bases lay outside the gene matches. The CDR3: CASNRDRSYNEQFF. In DNA, the CDR3 is TGTGCCAGCAACCGGGACAGGAGCTACAATGAGCAGTTCTTC.

The chain has TRBV3-1 (or the pseudogene TRBV3-2) and TRBJ2-5; maybe TRBD1 (6 bases). The CDR3 is 16 residues long. V was cut by 3 bases and J by 5 bases, with 19 bases left in between. CDR1 LGHDT and CDR2 YNNKEL come from the germline V gene (reference sequence). CDR3 amino acids: CASSQGQGKKGETQYF. The CDR3 region has the DNA TGTGCCAGCAGCCAGGGGCAGGGGAAGAAAGGGGAGACCCAGTACTTC.

The rearrangement uses TRBV28 and TRBJ1-5; possible D gene TRBD1, 6 bases. Germline V gene lookup returns CDR1 MDHEN and CDR2 SYDVKM. Trimming removed 3 bases from V and 1 base from J, with 16 bases in between. This CDR3 comprises 17 residues. CDR3 sequence reads: CASSFQGGAGSNQPQHF. The CDR3 DNA reads as TGTGCCAGCAGTTTCCAAGGGGGGGCTGGGAGCAATCAGCCCCAGCATTTT.

This clone appeared a few times. J is TRBJ1-1 and V is TRBV5-6, with TRBD1 identical over 8 bases. Per the germline V gene, CDR1 is SGHDT and CDR2 is YYEEEE. With V trimmed by 4 bases and J by 6 bases, 8 bases remained unmatched. This CDR3 is 14 amino acids long. The CDR3 region has the DNA TGTGCCAGCAGCATGGACAGGGACCCCGCTGAAGCTTTCTTT. Residues: CASSMDRDPAEAFF.

This chain connects TRBV5-1 to TRBJ2-3; TRBD2 matches at 7 bases. Germline CDR1 SGHRS, CDR2 YFSETQ. This CDR3 has 16 amino acids. The ends lost 9 bases at V and 0 bases at J; junction bases unmatched: 13. The CDR3 region has the DNA TGCGCCACCCGGACCGTTTACGGGGGGAGCACAGATACGCAGTATTTT. Amino acid sequence: CATRTVYGGSTDTQYF.

V is TRBV23-1 and J is TRBJ1-2; the D gene is possibly TRBD1 (6 bases). TRBV23-1 is treated as an ORF (open reading frame) with a function not yet certain. Trimming stripped 5 bases from V and 8 bases from J, with 21 bases between. This CDR3 has 15 residues. The CDR3 loop reads CASSGHRDTRKGYTF. CDR3 coding DNA: TGCGCCAGCAGTGGTCACCGGGACACTCGTAAGGGCTACACCTTC.

The CDR3 region is CASNFGNMNTEAFF. CDR3 DNA: TGCGCCAGCAATTTTGGTAACATGAACACTGAAGCTTTCTTT. The V gene is TRBV10-2, the J gene TRBJ1-1; D not resolved. The CDR3 contains 14 residues. Trimming took off 7 bases at V and 0 bases at J, with 12 bases between the two ends. The germline gives CDR1 WSHSY, CDR2 SAAADI.

This clone has a single count. This chain connects TRBV28 to TRBJ1-5; 7 bases align to TRBD1. The CDR3 length is 15 residues. Looked up from germline, CDR1 is MDHEN and CDR2 is SYDVKM. J gave up 4 bases and V 3 bases, and 6 bases lay outside the gene matches. The CDR3 reads CASSLAQGGNQPQHF. CDR3 nucleotide sequence: TGTGCCAGCAGTTTGGCGCAGGGGGGAAATCAGCCCCAGCATTTT.

The rearrangement uses TRBV24-1 and TRBJ2-3; D remains ambiguous. Trimming stripped 1 base from V and 2 bases from J, with 9 bases between. The CDR3 is made up of 15 amino acids. Germline CDR1 is KGHDR and CDR2 is SFDVKD. The CDR3 coding sequence is TGTGCCACCAGTGATTTAAGGACCTTCACAGATACGCAGTATTTT. Translation: CATSDLRTFTDTQYF.

The rearrangement links TRBV5-1 to TRBJ2-3; TRBD1 matches 9 bases. V lost 4 bases, J lost 3 bases, and 12 bases stayed unmatched. The germline gives CDR1 SGHRS, CDR2 YFSETQ. This CDR3 is 17 amino acids long. The CDR3 loop is CASSPPLTGGGTDTQYF. The CDR3 nucleotides read TGCGCCAGCAGCCCCCCGCTTACAGGGGGCGGGACAGATACGCAGTATTTT.

The J gene is TRBJ1-1, the V gene TRBV18; D is perhaps TRBD1 (6 bases). CDR3 length equals 15 residues. V was shortened by 3 bases and J by 6 bases, with 17 bases between the two germline ends. Germline CDR1 and CDR2: KGHSH and LQKENI. CDR3 amino acids: CASSPGTGHDAEAFF. The CDR3 nucleotides are TGTGCCAGCTCACCTGGGACGGGACATGACGCTGAAGCTTTCTTT.

The gene calls are TRBV29-1 and TRBJ1-1, with D maybe TRBD1 (5 bases). Germline-derived CDR1 and CDR2 are SQVTM and ANQGSEA. Trimming stripped 4 bases from V and 0 bases from J, with 9 bases between. This CDR3 is built from 13 residues. The CDR3 DNA sequence: TGCAGCGTTGTGAGGGGCATGAACACTGAAGCTTTCTTT. It encodes CSVVRGMNTEAFF. The full variable domain, completed using reference TRBV29-1 and TRBJ1-1, is SAVISQKPSRDICQRGTSLTIQCQVDSQVTMMFWYRQQPGQSLTLIATANQGSEATYESGFVIDKFPISRPNLTFSTLTVSNMSPEDSSIYLCSVVRGMNTEAFFGQGTRLTVV.

V and J are TRBV19 and TRBJ2-1; a weak D match, TRBD2 (7 bases). Trimming took off 7 bases at V and 6 bases at J, with 13 bases between the two ends. This CDR3 is 13 amino acids long. Looked up from germline, CDR1 is LNHDA and CDR2 is SQIVND (reference sequence). CDR3 in amino acids: CASTRGAVNEQFF. DNA of the CDR3: TGTGCCAGTACCCGGGGGGCCGTCAATGAGCAGTTCTTC.

The rearrangement uses TRBV5-1 and TRBJ2-5; 12 bases map to TRBD1. Germline CDR1 reads SGHRS; CDR2 reads YFSETQ. The CDR3 runs 16 residues. V lost 2 bases, J lost 2 bases, and 4 bases stayed unmatched. CDR3 in amino acids: CASSLGTGGRQETQYF. In DNA form, the CDR3 reads TGCGCCAGCAGCTTAGGGACAGGGGGCCGACAAGAGACCCAGTACTTC.

This clone showed up just a few times. The chain carries TRBV7-3 and TRBJ2-3, with a possible D match to TRBD1 (5 bases). Germline CDR1 reads SGHTA; CDR2 reads FQGTGA. The CDR3 is 15 residues long. V lost 6 bases and J 4 bases, leaving 17 bases between the germline ends. The CDR3 DNA sequence: TGTGCCAGCAGTCTAGGGGCCTGGGGCCCAGATACGCAGTATTTT. It codes for CASSLGAWGPDTQYF.

V gene TRBV6-5 combines with J gene TRBJ2-7; 7 nucleotides align to TRBD1. From germline, CDR1 is MNHEY and CDR2 SVGAGI. The V and J ends lost 7 bases and 0 bases, in that order; junction bases with no gene match: 9. The CDR3 sequence is 15 residues long. The chain's CDR3 is CASNEGGGFSYEQYV. CDR3 bases: TGTGCCAGCAACGAAGGGGGCGGTTTCTCCTACGAGCAGTACGTC.

This chain uses TRBV28 with TRBJ1-5; D not certain. V lost 2 bases to trimming and J lost 1 base, with 9 bases between them. This CDR3 region has 15 residues. Germline V CDR1 and CDR2: MDHEN, SYDVKM. CDR3 DNA sequence: TGTGCCAGCAGTTTAATTGGACCGAGCAATCAGCCCCAGCATTTT. Translated, it gives CASSLIGPSNQPQHF.

The gene calls are TRBV7-2 and TRBJ2-6; no firm D call. CDR3 length: 15 amino acids. Germline lookup yields CDR1 SGHTA and CDR2 FQGNSA. The germline V and J ends were trimmed by 2 bases and 0 bases, with 5 bases remaining between them. The CDR3 DNA is TGTGCCAGCAGCTTAAAGGACTCTGGGGCCAACGTCCTGACTTTC. Its translation is CASSLKDSGANVLTF.

The chain combines TRBV3-1 (or the pseudogene TRBV3-2) with TRBJ2-5; 11 bases fit TRBD1. The CDR3 contains 15 residues. Germline V gives CDR1 LGHDT, CDR2 YNNKEL (reference sequence). Unmatched junction bases numbered 5, after V lost 4 bases and J lost 4 bases. The chain's CDR3 is CASSRWDRGRETQYF. CDR3 DNA: TGTGCCAGCAGCCGATGGGACAGGGGGAGAGAGACCCAGTACTTC.

V gene TRBV10-3 combines with J gene TRBJ1-5; D gene unclear. V shed 3 bases and J shed 5 bases, with 11 bases lying between them. The CDR3 has 14 residues. From germline, CDR1 is ENHRY and CDR2 SYGVKD. CDR3 nucleotide sequence: TGTGCCATCAGTGAAGACATGGGAGATCAGCCCCAGCATTTT. Its translation: CAISEDMGDQPQHF.

The chain links TRBV7-9 to TRBJ1-1; 8 nucleotides align to TRBD1. Germline values: CDR1 SEHNR, CDR2 FQNEAQ (reference sequence). The CDR3 consists of 14 residues. V shed 5 bases, J shed 5 bases, and the junction held 7 bases outside the gene matches. CDR3 nucleotide sequence: TGTGCCAGCAGCAACCAGGGGGCGGAGACTGAAGCTTTCTTT. Protein sequence: CASSNQGAETEAFF.

The chain combines TRBV5-4 with TRBJ2-3, with 9 nucleotides matching TRBD1. Germline V gives CDR1 SGHNT, CDR2 YYREEE (reference sequence). V lost 3 bases, J lost 8 bases, and 10 bases stayed unmatched. The CDR3 length is 15 residues. Written as DNA, the CDR3 is TGTGCCAGCAGCTCTGGGGGACAGGGAGAGGTTACGCAGTATTTT. Its protein product is CASSSGGQGEVTQYF.

J is TRBJ1-6 and V is TRBV18, with 8 nucleotides matching TRBD1. The ends lost 4 bases at V and 8 bases at J; junction bases unmatched: 10. This CDR3 is built from 16 residues. Germline loops: CDR1 KGHSH, CDR2 LQKENI. This chain's CDR3 is CASSRGTGQTHSPLHF. CDR3 bases: TGTGCCAGCTCACGAGGGACAGGCCAAACCCATTCACCCCTCCACTTT.

The chain links TRBV28 to TRBJ1-2; no clear D gene. Deletions cut 2 bases from V and 8 bases from J, with 9 bases between. CDR1 MDHEN and CDR2 SYDVKM come from the germline V gene. The CDR3 sequence is 12 residues long. As DNA, the CDR3 is TGTGCCAGCAGTTTAGGGGTAAAGGGCTACACCTTC. It is translated as CASSLGVKGYTF.

In its sample, this clone was seen a few times. The V gene is TRBV19, the J gene TRBJ1-2, with D possibly matching TRBD1 (5 bases). Germline lookup yields CDR1 LNHDA and CDR2 SQIVND (reference sequence). The V end was cut by 2 bases, the J end by 8 bases, with 15 bases between. CDR3 size: 14 residues. CDR3 in DNA: TGTGCCAGTAGTATAAGATCAGGGAACGGCGGCTACACCTTC. This encodes CASSIRSGNGGYTF.

V and J are TRBV6-6 and TRBJ2-7; D is uncertain. V was clipped by 0 bases and J by 0 bases, with 6 bases between them. Germline V lookup: CDR1 MNHNY, CDR2 SVGAGI (reference sequence). CDR3 length: 14 amino acids. This chain's CDR3 is CASSYSQSSYEQYV. CDR3 sequence (DNA): TGTGCCAGCAGTTACTCACAGAGCTCCTACGAGCAGTACGTC.

The CDR3 spells CASTTGLYTEAFF. The CDR3 bases are TGTGCCAGCACCACGGGCCTTTACACTGAAGCTTTCTTT. V usage is TRBV2 and J usage is TRBJ1-1; no reliable D call. Trimming shortened V by 7 bases and J by 3 bases, and 12 bases separated the two germline ends. In germline, CDR1 is SNHLY, CDR2 FYNNEI. This CDR3 is 13 amino acids long.